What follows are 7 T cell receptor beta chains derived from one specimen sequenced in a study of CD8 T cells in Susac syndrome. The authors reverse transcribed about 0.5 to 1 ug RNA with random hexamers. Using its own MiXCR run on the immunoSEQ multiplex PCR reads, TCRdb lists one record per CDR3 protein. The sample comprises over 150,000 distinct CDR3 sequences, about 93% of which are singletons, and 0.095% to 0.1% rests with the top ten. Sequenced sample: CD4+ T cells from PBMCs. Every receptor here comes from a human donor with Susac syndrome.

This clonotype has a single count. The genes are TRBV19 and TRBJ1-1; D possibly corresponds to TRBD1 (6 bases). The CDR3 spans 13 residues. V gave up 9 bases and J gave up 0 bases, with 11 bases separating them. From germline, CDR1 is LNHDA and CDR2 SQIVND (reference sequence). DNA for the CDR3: TGTGCCAGCTCCGGGACATTGAACACTGAAGCTTTCTTT. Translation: CASSGTLNTEAFF.

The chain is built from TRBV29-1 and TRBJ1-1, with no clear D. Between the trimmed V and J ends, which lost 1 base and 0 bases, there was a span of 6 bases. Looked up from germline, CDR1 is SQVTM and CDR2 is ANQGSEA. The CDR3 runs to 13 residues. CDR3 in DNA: TGCAGCGTTGAAGCTCAGATGAACACTGAAGCTTTCTTT. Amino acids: CSVEAQMNTEAFF.

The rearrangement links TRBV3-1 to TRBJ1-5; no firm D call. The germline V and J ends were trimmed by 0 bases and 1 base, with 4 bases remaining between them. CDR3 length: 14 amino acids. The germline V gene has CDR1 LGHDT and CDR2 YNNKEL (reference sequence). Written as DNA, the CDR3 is TGTGCCAGCAGCCAAGACCAGAGCAATCAGCCCCAGCATTTT. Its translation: CASSQDQSNQPQHF.

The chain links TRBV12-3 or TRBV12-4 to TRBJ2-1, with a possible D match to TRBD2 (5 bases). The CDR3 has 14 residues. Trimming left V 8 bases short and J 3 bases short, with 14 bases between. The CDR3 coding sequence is TGTGCCAGCGGACCGGCCGGGAACTACAATGAGCAGTTCTTC. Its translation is CASGPAGNYNEQFF.

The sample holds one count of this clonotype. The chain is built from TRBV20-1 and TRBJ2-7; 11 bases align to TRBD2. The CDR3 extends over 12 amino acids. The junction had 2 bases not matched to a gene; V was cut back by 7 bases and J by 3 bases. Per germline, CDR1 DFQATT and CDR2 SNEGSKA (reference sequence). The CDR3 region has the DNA TGCAGTGGGACTAGCGGGTACTACGAGCAGTACTTC. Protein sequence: CSGTSGYYEQYF.

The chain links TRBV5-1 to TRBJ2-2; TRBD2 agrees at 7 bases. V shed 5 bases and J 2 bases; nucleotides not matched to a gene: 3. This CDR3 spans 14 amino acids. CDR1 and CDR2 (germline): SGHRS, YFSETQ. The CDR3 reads CASRGLENTGELFF. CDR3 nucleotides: TGCGCCAGCAGAGGACTAGAAAACACCGGGGAGCTGTTTTTT.

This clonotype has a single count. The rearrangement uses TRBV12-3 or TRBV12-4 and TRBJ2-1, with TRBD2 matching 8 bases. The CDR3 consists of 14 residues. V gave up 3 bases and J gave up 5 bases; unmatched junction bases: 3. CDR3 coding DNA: TGTGCCAGCAGTTTTGCCGGGGGGGACAATGAGCAGTTCTTC. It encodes CASSFAGGDNEQFF.